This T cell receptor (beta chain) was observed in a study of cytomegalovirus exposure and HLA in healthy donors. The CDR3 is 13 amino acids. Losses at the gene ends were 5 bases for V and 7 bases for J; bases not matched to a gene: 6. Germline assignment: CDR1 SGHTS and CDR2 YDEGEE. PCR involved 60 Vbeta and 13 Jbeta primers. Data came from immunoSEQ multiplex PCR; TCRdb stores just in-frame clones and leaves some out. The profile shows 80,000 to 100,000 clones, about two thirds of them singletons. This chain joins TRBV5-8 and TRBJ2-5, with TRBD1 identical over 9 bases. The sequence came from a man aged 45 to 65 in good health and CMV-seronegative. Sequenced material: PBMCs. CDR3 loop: CASSTGGLLTQYF. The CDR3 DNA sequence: TGTGCCAGCAGTACAGGGGGCCTCCTGACCCAGTACTTC.